This is a list of T cell receptor beta chains from one sample in a study of blood T cell repertoires in COVID-19. The assay was immunoSEQ multiplex PCR, and TCRdb's table has in-frame clones only and misses some. Of around 100,000 clones detected, 70% to 90% appear once; the ten largest clones hold less than 3.5%. The sample was peripheral blood. The receptor source for this set is a middle-aged man with COVID-19, enrolled during active disease. Both conserved end residues are part of each CDR3. Each record gives: V gene, J gene, D gene, clone size, CDR3 DNA, CDR3 protein. D genes are given only for firm matches. A row's size may be missing; if present it is once, few, many or a size class.

V gene: TRBV30; J gene: TRBJ1-4; D gene: .; clone size: .; CDR3 DNA: TGTGCCTGGAGTGGACGGGATGAAAAACTGTTTTTT; CDR3 protein: CAWSGRDEKLFF
V gene: TRBV5-1; J gene: TRBJ2-5; D gene: TRBD2; clone size: few; CDR3 DNA: TGCGCCAGCAGCGTCGGTAGCAATCTCAAAGCGGGGAGCCAAGAGACCCAGTACTTC; CDR3 protein: CASSVGSNLKAGSQETQYF
V gene: TRBV19; J gene: TRBJ1-6; D gene: TRBD1; clone size: .; CDR3 DNA: TGTGCCAGTACCCGGACAGGGGGTGGTTCACCCCTCCACTTT; CDR3 protein: CASTRTGGGSPLHF
V gene: TRBV7-2; J gene: TRBJ2-7; D gene: TRBD1; clone size: .; CDR3 DNA: TGTGCCAGCAGCCTCATAGGACAGGGGAACTACGAGCAGTACTTC; CDR3 protein: CASSLIGQGNYEQYF
V gene: TRBV9; J gene: TRBJ1-1; D gene: .; clone size: .; CDR3 DNA: TGTGCCAGCAGCGTAACATCTAACACTGAAGCTTTCTTT; CDR3 protein: CASSVTSNTEAFF
V gene: TRBV5-4; J gene: TRBJ1-6; D gene: TRBD1; clone size: .; CDR3 DNA: TGTGCCAGCAGCTCCTGGACAGGGTTGTATTCACCCCTCCACTTT; CDR3 protein: CASSSWTGLYSPLHF
V gene: TRBV6-6; J gene: TRBJ1-1; D gene: TRBD1; clone size: once; CDR3 DNA: TGTGCCAGCAGTTACTCCGGACAGGGGGCTCGCACTGAAGCTTTCTTT; CDR3 protein: CASSYSGQGARTEAFF
V gene: TRBV10-2; J gene: TRBJ1-6; D gene: TRBD1; clone size: .; CDR3 DNA: TGCGCCAGCAGTAAGGACGGGACAGGGGTTTCACCCCTCCACTTT; CDR3 protein: CASSKDGTGVSPLHF
V gene: TRBV7-9; J gene: TRBJ1-1; D gene: TRBD1; clone size: .; CDR3 DNA: TGTGCCAGCAGCTTGGGGGACAGGTTGGACACTGAAGCTTTCTTT; CDR3 protein: CASSLGDRLDTEAFF
V gene: TRBV4-1; J gene: TRBJ1-1; D gene: TRBD1; clone size: .; CDR3 DNA: TGCGCCAGCAGCCAAGGCCCGACAGGGAGGACTGAAGCTTTCTTT; CDR3 protein: CASSQGPTGRTEAFF
V gene: TRBV4-3; J gene: TRBJ1-4; D gene: .; clone size: .; CDR3 DNA: TGCGCCAGCAGCCATTCAGTTGAGCGGGCTAATGAAAAACTGTTTTTT; CDR3 protein: CASSHSVERANEKLFF
V gene: TRBV2; J gene: TRBJ1-5; D gene: TRBD1; clone size: few; CDR3 DNA: TGTGCCAGCAGTCCGGACAGGGGGCCTTTGCCCCAGCATTTT; CDR3 protein: CASSPDRGPLPQHF
V gene: TRBV6-5; J gene: TRBJ1-5; D gene: .; clone size: .; CDR3 DNA: TGTGCCACCGGGGTAAATCAGCCCCAGCATTTT; CDR3 protein: CATGVNQPQHF
V gene: TRBV4-2; J gene: TRBJ1-4; D gene: .; clone size: .; CDR3 DNA: TGTGCCAGCAGCCAAGATACGGGGTTGGAAAAACTGTTTTTT; CDR3 protein: CASSQDTGLEKLFF
V gene: TRBV7-2; J gene: TRBJ2-7; D gene: .; clone size: .; CDR3 DNA: TGTGCCAGCAGCCGCGGGGGCGGAAGCTCCTACGAGCAGTACTTC; CDR3 protein: CASSRGGGSSYEQYF
V gene: TRBV28; J gene: TRBJ1-4; D gene: TRBD1; clone size: .; CDR3 DNA: TGTGCCAGCAGTCTAACCCCCGGAGGACAGGGGGTCTCAACTAATGAAAAACTGTTTTTT; CDR3 protein: CASSLTPGGQGVSTNEKLFF
V gene: TRBV5-5; J gene: TRBJ2-2; D gene: .; clone size: .; CDR3 DNA: TGTGCCAGCAGCCAAATTATCCAGGGGGGGAACACCGGGGAGCTGTTTTTT; CDR3 protein: CASSQIIQGGNTGELFF
V gene: TRBV30; J gene: TRBJ1-2; D gene: .; clone size: .; CDR3 DNA: TGTGCCTGGAGTAGGTTACGAGCGGACTATGGCTACACCTTC; CDR3 protein: CAWSRLRADYGYTF
V gene: TRBV7-2; J gene: TRBJ2-1; D gene: TRBD1; clone size: .; CDR3 DNA: TGTGCCAGCAGCTGGGACAGGGGCTCCTACAATGAGCAGTTCTTC; CDR3 protein: CASSWDRGSYNEQFF
V gene: TRBV6-2/TRBV6-3; J gene: TRBJ2-5; D gene: .; clone size: .; CDR3 DNA: TGTGCCAGCAGTTCGCCCCAGGGGTTTTGGGAGACCCAGTACTTC; CDR3 protein: CASSSPQGFWETQYF
V gene: TRBV19; J gene: TRBJ1-5; D gene: TRBD1; clone size: .; CDR3 DNA: TGTGCCAGTGGGGACAGACGGCAGCCCCAGCATTTT; CDR3 protein: CASGDRRQPQHF
V gene: TRBV7-6; J gene: TRBJ1-5; D gene: TRBD1; clone size: .; CDR3 DNA: TGTGCCAGCAGCTTAGTCGGGGCCGGACAGGCCAGCAATCAGCCCCAGCATTTT; CDR3 protein: CASSLVGAGQASNQPQHF
V gene: TRBV7-6; J gene: TRBJ1-1; D gene: TRBD1; clone size: .; CDR3 DNA: TGTGCCAGCAGCTTAGAGTCCCCGAGACAGGGTGGCCCCTTGAACACTGAAGCTTTCTTT; CDR3 protein: CASSLESPRQGGPLNTEAFF
V gene: TRBV3-1/TRBV3-2; J gene: TRBJ1-2; D gene: .; clone size: .; CDR3 DNA: TGTGCCAGCAGCCAAGATTCGGTCGGGGGGCGAGATGGCTACACCTTC; CDR3 protein: CASSQDSVGGRDGYTF
V gene: TRBV3-1/TRBV3-2; J gene: TRBJ2-7; D gene: TRBD1; clone size: once; CDR3 DNA: TGTGCCAGCAGCCTGACAGGGACCTACGAGCAGTACTTC; CDR3 protein: CASSLTGTYEQYF
V gene: TRBV7-8; J gene: TRBJ2-5; D gene: .; clone size: .; CDR3 DNA: TGTGCCAGCAGCTTATCACAGGGGAGGGAGACCCAGTACTTC; CDR3 protein: CASSLSQGRETQYF
V gene: TRBV11-1; J gene: TRBJ1-1; D gene: .; clone size: .; CDR3 DNA: TGTGCCAGCAGCTTTGGCGGCTACACTGAAGCTTTCTTT; CDR3 protein: CASSFGGYTEAFF
V gene: TRBV3-1/TRBV3-2; J gene: TRBJ2-1; D gene: .; clone size: .; CDR3 DNA: TGTGCCAGCAGCCAGAAAAGGGGGTTGGTGAATGAGCAGTTCTTC; CDR3 protein: CASSQKRGLVNEQFF
V gene: TRBV4-3; J gene: TRBJ2-2; D gene: .; clone size: .; CDR3 DNA: TGCGCCAGCAGCCCTGGTGGGGGCTCCGGGGAGCTGTTTTTT; CDR3 protein: CASSPGGGSGELFF
V gene: TRBV21-1; J gene: TRBJ2-2; D gene: .; clone size: .; CDR3 DNA: .; CDR3 protein: CASSKVAGGTGELFF
V gene: TRBV19; J gene: TRBJ2-3; D gene: TRBD2; clone size: once; CDR3 DNA: TGTGCCAGTAGTATAGGGACTAGCGGATACACAGATACGCAGTATTTT; CDR3 protein: CASSIGTSGYTDTQYF
V gene: TRBV5-4; J gene: TRBJ2-3; D gene: .; clone size: .; CDR3 DNA: TGTGCCAGCAGCCTCGACACCACGCCTAGCACAGATACGCAGTATTTT; CDR3 protein: CASSLDTTPSTDTQYF
V gene: TRBV7-3; J gene: TRBJ2-1; D gene: .; clone size: .; CDR3 DNA: TGTGCCAGCAGCTTAGGACTCTCGGCCAACAATGAGCAGTTCTTC; CDR3 protein: CASSLGLSANNEQFF
V gene: TRBV12-2; J gene: TRBJ2-2; D gene: .; clone size: .; CDR3 DNA: TGTGCAAGTCGCTTGACTAGCGGGGGGCTCCGGAACACCGGGGAGCTGTTTTTT; CDR3 protein: CASRLTSGGLRNTGELFF
V gene: TRBV7-2; J gene: TRBJ2-7; D gene: TRBD1; clone size: .; CDR3 DNA: TGTGCCAGCAGCTTAGTTGTCGGTGGGCAGGGGGCCTACGAGCAGTACTTC; CDR3 protein: CASSLVVGGQGAYEQYF
V gene: TRBV5-1; J gene: TRBJ1-2; D gene: TRBD1; clone size: .; CDR3 DNA: TGCGCCAGCAGCTTCCGGACAGGCGACTATGGCTACACCTTC; CDR3 protein: CASSFRTGDYGYTF
V gene: TRBV4-2; J gene: TRBJ1-2; D gene: TRBD1; clone size: .; CDR3 DNA: TGTGCCAGCAGCCCCGGACAGGGAGTAAGGTTTGGCTACACCTTC; CDR3 protein: CASSPGQGVRFGYTF
V gene: TRBV28; J gene: TRBJ1-1; D gene: TRBD1; clone size: .; CDR3 DNA: TGTGCCAGCAGTTTAGGGGGGACAGGGCTGGGTGAAGCTTTCTTT; CDR3 protein: CASSLGGTGLGEAFF
V gene: TRBV11-3; J gene: TRBJ1-5; D gene: .; clone size: .; CDR3 DNA: TGTGCCAGCAGCTTTTACTACTCGAGGGACAACACAAATAGCAATCAGCCCCAGCATTTT; CDR3 protein: CASSFYYSRDNTNSNQPQHF
V gene: TRBV7-9; J gene: TRBJ1-2; D gene: .; clone size: .; CDR3 DNA: TGTGCCAGCAGCCTCCAGGGAGGGTATGGCTACACCTTC; CDR3 protein: CASSLQGGYGYTF
V gene: TRBV29-1; J gene: TRBJ1-1; D gene: .; clone size: few; CDR3 DNA: TGCAGCGTTGGCGGGCCTGAAGCTTTCTTT; CDR3 protein: CSVGGPEAFF
V gene: TRBV6-5; J gene: TRBJ2-7; D gene: TRBD1; clone size: .; CDR3 DNA: TGTGCCAGCAGTCTCGGGACAGGGAGATCCTACGAGCAGTACTTC; CDR3 protein: CASSLGTGRSYEQYF
V gene: TRBV5-1; J gene: TRBJ2-2; D gene: TRBD1; clone size: .; CDR3 DNA: TGCGCCACCAAGACAGGGGCTGCCGGGGAGCTGTTTTTT; CDR3 protein: CATKTGAAGELFF
V gene: TRBV11-3; J gene: TRBJ2-7; D gene: .; clone size: .; CDR3 DNA: TGTGCCAGCAGCTTAGGAGAGAACTACGAGCAGTACTTC; CDR3 protein: CASSLGENYEQYF
V gene: TRBV7-3; J gene: TRBJ2-5; D gene: .; clone size: .; CDR3 DNA: TGTGCCAGCAGCTTAATCGCAGGTAGTCAAGAGACCCAGTACTTC; CDR3 protein: CASSLIAGSQETQYF
V gene: TRBV9; J gene: TRBJ2-2; D gene: TRBD1; clone size: .; CDR3 DNA: TGTGCCAGCAGCGTAAGAGGGGCCAGGGGGCAGACCGGGGAGCTGTTTTTT; CDR3 protein: CASSVRGARGQTGELFF
V gene: TRBV12-3/TRBV12-4; J gene: TRBJ1-5; D gene: .; clone size: .; CDR3 DNA: TGTGCCAGCAGTTTAGCTATTTATCAGCCCCAGCATTTT; CDR3 protein: CASSLAIYQPQHF
V gene: TRBV7-9; J gene: TRBJ1-2; D gene: .; clone size: .; CDR3 DNA: TGTGCCAGCGAGGACAGATTTAACTATGGCTACACCTTC; CDR3 protein: CASEDRFNYGYTF
V gene: TRBV18; J gene: TRBJ1-3; D gene: TRBD1; clone size: .; CDR3 DNA: TGTGCCAGCTCACCGGGACAGGCGATCTCTGGAAACACCATATATTTT; CDR3 protein: CASSPGQAISGNTIYF
V gene: TRBV2; J gene: TRBJ1-3; D gene: .; clone size: .; CDR3 DNA: TGTGCCAGCAGTGAACTCGGAAACACCATATATTTT; CDR3 protein: CASSELGNTIYF
V gene: TRBV27; J gene: TRBJ1-2; D gene: .; clone size: .; CDR3 DNA: TGTGCCAGCAGTTTAAATCCTAGCTATCATGGCTACACCTTC; CDR3 protein: CASSLNPSYHGYTF
V gene: TRBV7-2; J gene: TRBJ2-2; D gene: .; clone size: .; CDR3 DNA: TGTGCCAGCAGCTTAAACCAGGGCCACACCGGGGAGCTGTTTTTT; CDR3 protein: CASSLNQGHTGELFF
V gene: TRBV19; J gene: TRBJ2-7; D gene: TRBD1; clone size: .; CDR3 DNA: TGTGCCAGTAGTATTATGACAGGGAGCGAGCAGTACTTC; CDR3 protein: CASSIMTGSEQYF
V gene: TRBV9; J gene: TRBJ2-7; D gene: TRBD1; clone size: .; CDR3 DNA: TGTGCCAGCAGCGTAGACCCTCGACAGGGCTACGAGCAGTACTTC; CDR3 protein: CASSVDPRQGYEQYF
V gene: TRBV7-8; J gene: TRBJ1-2; D gene: TRBD1; clone size: .; CDR3 DNA: TGTGCCAGCAGCTTAGGGACAGGGTTGGCTGGCTACACCTTC; CDR3 protein: CASSLGTGLAGYTF
V gene: TRBV3-1/TRBV3-2; J gene: TRBJ1-4; D gene: .; clone size: .; CDR3 DNA: TGTGCCAGCAGCCAAGATTTAACGAGGCCCCGTGCAACTAATGAAAAACTGTTTTTT; CDR3 protein: CASSQDLTRPRATNEKLFF
V gene: TRBV9; J gene: TRBJ2-7; D gene: .; clone size: .; CDR3 DNA: TGTGCCAGCAGCGCGACTGGACAGGGAGGGTACGAGCAGTACTTC; CDR3 protein: CASSATGQGGYEQYF